The source of this T cell receptor beta chain is a study of cytomegalovirus exposure and HLA in healthy donors. Primers for the PCR totalled 60 Vbeta and 13 Jbeta. The method was immunoSEQ multiplex PCR; TCRdb's version includes in-frame clones alone and lacks a portion of them. The profile covers 110,000 or so clones, with 76% appearing a single time and more than 10% taken by the ten largest. This CDR3 comprises 15 residues. Germline V CDR1 and CDR2: MNHEY, SMNVEV (reference sequence). Trimming stripped 2 bases from V and 6 bases from J, with 14 bases between. The rearrangement uses TRBV27 and TRBJ1-5; D is possibly TRBD1 (6 bases). The specimen was PBMCs. This TCR came from a woman aged 40 to 50 in good health and CMV-seropositive. The CDR3 region has the DNA TGTGCCAGCAGTTTAGTTGCAGGGGACGGTCAGCCCCAGCATTTT. Amino acids: CASSLVAGDGQPQHF.